The present T cell receptor (beta chain) was sequenced within a study of PD-1 blockade in classical Hodgkin lymphoma. Each patient relapsed following autologous stem cell transplantation, and prior brentuximab vedotin exposure differed. Germline V gives CDR1 KGHSH, CDR2 LQKENI. Trimming at V came to 3 bases and at J to 6 bases, leaving 5 bases not matched to a gene. CDR3 length equals 14 residues. Regarding this clone: Its target is not known.

Using immunoSEQ multiplex PCR, the repertoire was profiled, and TCRdb retains in-frame clones only, with some absent. Of roughly 14,000 clones listed, around 82% are singletons. Study observations and caveats: By C4D1, diversity of CD4+ TCRs had risen significantly, whereas that of CD8+ TCRs had not. Some patients started nivolumab under 1 year after ASCT, and they were excluded.

V and J are TRBV18 and TRBJ2-1; TRBD2 matches at 7 bases. Material: peripheral blood mononuclear cells (PBMCs), obtained before the second cycle of nivolumab. The receptor's source is a human donor with classical Hodgkin lymphoma. CDR3 DNA: TGTGCCAGCTCACCCGGGAGGACGGGCAATGAGCAGTTCTTC. Protein: CASSPGRTGNEQFF.